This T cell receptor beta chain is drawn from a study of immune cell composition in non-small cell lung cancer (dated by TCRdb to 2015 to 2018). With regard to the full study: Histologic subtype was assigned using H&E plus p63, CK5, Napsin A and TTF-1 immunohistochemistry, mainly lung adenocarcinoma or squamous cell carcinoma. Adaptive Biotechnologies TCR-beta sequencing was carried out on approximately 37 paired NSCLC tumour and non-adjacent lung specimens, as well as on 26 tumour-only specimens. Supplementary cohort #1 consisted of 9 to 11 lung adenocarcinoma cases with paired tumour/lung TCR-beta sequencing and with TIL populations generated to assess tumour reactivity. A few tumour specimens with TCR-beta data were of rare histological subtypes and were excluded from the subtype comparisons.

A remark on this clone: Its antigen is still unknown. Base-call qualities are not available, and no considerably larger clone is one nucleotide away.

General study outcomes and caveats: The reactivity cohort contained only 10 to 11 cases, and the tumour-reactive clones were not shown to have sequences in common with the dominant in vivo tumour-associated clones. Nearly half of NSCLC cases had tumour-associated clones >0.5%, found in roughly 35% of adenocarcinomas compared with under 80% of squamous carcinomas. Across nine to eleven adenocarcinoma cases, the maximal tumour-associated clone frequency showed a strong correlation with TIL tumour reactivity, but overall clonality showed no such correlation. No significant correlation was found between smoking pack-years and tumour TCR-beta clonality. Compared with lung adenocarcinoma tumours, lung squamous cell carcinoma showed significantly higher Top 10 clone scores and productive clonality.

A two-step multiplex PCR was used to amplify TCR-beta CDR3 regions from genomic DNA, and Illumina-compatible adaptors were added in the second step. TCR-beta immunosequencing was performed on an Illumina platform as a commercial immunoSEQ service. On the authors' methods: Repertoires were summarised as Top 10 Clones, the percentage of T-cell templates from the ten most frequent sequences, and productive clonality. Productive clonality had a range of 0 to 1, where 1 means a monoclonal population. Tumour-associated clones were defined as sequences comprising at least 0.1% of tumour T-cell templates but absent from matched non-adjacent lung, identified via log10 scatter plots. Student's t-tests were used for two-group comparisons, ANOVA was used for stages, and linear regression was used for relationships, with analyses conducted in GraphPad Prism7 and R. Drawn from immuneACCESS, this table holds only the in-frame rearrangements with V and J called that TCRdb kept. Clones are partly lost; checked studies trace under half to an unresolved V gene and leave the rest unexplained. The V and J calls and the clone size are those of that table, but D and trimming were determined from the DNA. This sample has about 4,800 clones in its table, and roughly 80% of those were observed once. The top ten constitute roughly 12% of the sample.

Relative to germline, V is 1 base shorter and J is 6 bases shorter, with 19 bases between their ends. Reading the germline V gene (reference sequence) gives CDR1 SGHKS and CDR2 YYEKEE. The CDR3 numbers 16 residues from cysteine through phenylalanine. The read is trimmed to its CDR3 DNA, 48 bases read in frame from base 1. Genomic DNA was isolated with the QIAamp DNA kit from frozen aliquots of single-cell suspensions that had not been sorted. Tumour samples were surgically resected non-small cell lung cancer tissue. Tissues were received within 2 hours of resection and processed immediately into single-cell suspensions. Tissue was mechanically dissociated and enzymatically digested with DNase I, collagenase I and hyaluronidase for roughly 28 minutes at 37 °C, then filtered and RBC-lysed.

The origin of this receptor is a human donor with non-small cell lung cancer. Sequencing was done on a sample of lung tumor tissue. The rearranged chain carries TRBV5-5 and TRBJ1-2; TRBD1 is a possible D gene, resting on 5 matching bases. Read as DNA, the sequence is TGTGCCAGCAGCTTGTGGGTTTGGGGCAGGGAGGATGGCTACACCTTC. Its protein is CASSLWVWGREDGYTF.